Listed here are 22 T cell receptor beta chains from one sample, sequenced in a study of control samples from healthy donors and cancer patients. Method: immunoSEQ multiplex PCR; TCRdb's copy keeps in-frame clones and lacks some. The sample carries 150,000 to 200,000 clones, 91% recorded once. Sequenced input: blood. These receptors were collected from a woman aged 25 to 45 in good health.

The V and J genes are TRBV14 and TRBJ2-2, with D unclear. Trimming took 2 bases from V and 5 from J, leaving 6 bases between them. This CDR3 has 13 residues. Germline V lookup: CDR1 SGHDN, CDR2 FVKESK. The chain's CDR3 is CASSQWGTGELFF. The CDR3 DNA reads TGTGCCAGCAGCCAATGGGGTACCGGGGAGCTGTTTTTT. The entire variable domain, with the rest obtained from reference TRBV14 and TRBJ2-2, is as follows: EAGVTQFPSHSVIEKGQTVTLRCDPISGHDNLYWYRRVMGKEIKFLLHFVKESKQDESGMPNNRFLAERTGGTYSTLKVQPAELEDSGVYFCASSQWGTGELFFGEGSRLTVL.

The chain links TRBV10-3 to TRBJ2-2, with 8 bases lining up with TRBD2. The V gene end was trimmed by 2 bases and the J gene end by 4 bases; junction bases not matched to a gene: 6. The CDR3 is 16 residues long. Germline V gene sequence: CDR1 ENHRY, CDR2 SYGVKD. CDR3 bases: TGTGCCATCAGTGAGAGCGATAGCGGGGCCACCGGGGAGCTGTTTTTT. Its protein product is CAISESDSGATGELFF.

The CDR3 DNA reads TGTGCCAGCAGCTTCCGGAACACTGAAGCTTTCTTT. Amino acid sequence: CASSFRNTEAFF. This chain connects TRBV11-2 to TRBJ1-1; no firm D call. The V and J ends lost 3 bases and 1 base respectively, with 3 bases between them. This CDR3 is built from 12 residues. Germline V gives CDR1 SGHAT, CDR2 FQNNGV.

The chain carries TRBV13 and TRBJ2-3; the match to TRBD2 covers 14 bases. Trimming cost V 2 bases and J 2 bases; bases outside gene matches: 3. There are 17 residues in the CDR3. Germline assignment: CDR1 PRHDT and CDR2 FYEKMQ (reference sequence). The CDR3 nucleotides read TGTGCCAGCAGCTTAAGACTAGCGGGGGGGTCCACAGATACGCAGTATTTT. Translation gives CASSLRLAGGSTDTQYF.

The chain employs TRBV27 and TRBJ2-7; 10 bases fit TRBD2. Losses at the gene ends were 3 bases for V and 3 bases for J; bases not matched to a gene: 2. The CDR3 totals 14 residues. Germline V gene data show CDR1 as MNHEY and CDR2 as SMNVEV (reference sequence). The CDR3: CASSFGLADYEQYF. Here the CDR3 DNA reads TGTGCCAGCAGTTTCGGACTAGCGGACTACGAGCAGTACTTC.

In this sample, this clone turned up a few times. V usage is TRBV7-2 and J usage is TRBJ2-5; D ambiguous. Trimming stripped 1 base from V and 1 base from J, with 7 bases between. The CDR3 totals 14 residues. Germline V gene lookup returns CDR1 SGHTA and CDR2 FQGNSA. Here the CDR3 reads CASSLVGTQETQYF. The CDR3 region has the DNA TGTGCCAGCAGCTTAGTCGGTACCCAAGAGACCCAGTACTTC.

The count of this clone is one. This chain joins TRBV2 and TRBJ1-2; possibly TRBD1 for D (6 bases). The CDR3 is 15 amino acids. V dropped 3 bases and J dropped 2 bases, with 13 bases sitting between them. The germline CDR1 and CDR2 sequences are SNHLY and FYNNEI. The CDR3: CASSESRGRNYGYTF. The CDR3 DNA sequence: TGTGCCAGCAGTGAGAGCAGGGGCAGGAACTATGGCTACACCTTC. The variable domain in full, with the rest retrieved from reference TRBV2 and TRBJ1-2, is EPEVTQTPSHQVTQMGQEVILRCVPISNHLYFYWYRQILGQKVEFLVSFYNNEISEKSEIFDDQFSVERPDGSNFTLKIRSTKLEDSAMYFCASSESRGRNYGYTFGSGTRLTVV.

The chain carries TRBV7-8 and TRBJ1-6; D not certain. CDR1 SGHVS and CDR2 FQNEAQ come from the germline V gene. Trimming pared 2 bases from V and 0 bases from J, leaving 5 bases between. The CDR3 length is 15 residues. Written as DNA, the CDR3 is TGTGCCAGCAGCTTAAGCAGCTCCTATAATTCACCCCTCCACTTT. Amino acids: CASSLSSSYNSPLHF.

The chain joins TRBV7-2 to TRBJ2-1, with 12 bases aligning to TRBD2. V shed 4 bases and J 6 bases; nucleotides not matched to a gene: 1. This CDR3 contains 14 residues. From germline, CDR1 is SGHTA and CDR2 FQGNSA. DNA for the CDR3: TGTGCCAGCAGCTCTAGCGGGAGGGTCAATGAGCAGTTCTTC. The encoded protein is CASSSSGRVNEQFF.

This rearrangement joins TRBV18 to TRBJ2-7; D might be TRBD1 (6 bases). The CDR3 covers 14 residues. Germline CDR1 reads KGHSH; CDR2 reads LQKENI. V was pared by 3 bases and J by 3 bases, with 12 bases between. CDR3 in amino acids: CASSPPGQYYEQYF. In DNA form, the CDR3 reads TGTGCCAGCTCACCCCCCGGACAGTACTACGAGCAGTACTTC.

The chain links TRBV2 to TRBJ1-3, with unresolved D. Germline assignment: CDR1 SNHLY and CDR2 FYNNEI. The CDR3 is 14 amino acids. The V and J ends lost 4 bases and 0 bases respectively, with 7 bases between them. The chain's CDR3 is CASSASVSGNTIYF. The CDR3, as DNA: TGTGCCAGCAGTGCGTCAGTCTCTGGAAACACCATATATTTT.

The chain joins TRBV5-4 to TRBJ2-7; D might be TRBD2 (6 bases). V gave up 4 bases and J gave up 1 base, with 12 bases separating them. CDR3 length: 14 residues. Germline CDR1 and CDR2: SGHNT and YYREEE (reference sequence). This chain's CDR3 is CASSARETSYEQYF. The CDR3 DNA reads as TGTGCCAGCAGCGCTCGGGAGACGTCCTACGAGCAGTACTTC.

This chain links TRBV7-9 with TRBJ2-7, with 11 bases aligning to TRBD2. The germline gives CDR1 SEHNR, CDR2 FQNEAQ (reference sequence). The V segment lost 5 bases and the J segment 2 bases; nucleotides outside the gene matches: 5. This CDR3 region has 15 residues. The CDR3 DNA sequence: TGTGCCAGCAGCCTGGGACTAGCGGATACCTACGAGCAGTACTTC. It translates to CASSLGLADTYEQYF. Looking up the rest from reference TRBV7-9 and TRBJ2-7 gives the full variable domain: DTGVSQNPRHKITKRGQNVTFRCDPISEHNRLYWYRQTLGQGPEFLTYFQNEAQLEKSRLLSDRFSAERPKGSFSTLEIQRTEQGDSAMYLCASSLGLADTYEQYFGPGTRLTVT.

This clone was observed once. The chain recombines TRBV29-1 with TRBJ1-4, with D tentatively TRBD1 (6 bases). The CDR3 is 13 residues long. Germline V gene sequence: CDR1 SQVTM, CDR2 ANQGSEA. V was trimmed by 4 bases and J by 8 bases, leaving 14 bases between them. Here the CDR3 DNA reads TGCAGCGTTGGTTGGGGTCAGGGGGAAAAACTGTTTTTT. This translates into CSVGWGQGEKLFF.

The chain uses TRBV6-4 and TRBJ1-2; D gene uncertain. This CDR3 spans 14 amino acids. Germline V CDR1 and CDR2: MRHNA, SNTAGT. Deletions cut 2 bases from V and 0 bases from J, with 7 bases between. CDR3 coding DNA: TGTGCCAGCAGTGACGTCAGTCCTAACTATGGCTACACCTTC. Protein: CASSDVSPNYGYTF.

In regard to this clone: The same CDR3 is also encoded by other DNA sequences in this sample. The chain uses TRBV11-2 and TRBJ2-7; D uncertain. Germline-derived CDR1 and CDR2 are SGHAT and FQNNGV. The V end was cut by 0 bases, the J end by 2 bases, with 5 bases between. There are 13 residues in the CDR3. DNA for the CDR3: TGTGCCAGCAGCTTAGATCCAGCCTACGAGCAGTACTTC. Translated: CASSLDPAYEQYF.

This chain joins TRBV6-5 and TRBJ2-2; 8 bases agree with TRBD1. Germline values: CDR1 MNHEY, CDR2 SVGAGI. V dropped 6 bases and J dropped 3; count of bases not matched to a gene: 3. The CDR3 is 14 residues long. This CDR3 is CASRTGEDTGELFF. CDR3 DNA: TGTGCCAGCAGGACAGGGGAGGACACCGGGGAGCTGTTTTTT.

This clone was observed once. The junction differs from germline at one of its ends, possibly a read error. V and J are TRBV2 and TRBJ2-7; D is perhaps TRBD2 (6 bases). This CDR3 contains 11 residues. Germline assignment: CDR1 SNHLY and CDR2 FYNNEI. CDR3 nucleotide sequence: TGTGCCAGCAGTACCGGGACTGGGCCACGGTTC. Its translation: CASSTGTGPRF.

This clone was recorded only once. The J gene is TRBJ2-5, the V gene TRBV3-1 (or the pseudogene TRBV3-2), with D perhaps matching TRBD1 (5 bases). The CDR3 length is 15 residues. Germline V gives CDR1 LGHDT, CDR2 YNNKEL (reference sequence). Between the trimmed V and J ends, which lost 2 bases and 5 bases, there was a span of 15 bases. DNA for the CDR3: TGTGCCAGCAGCCAATCAGGGTGGGGTCAGGAGACCCAGTACTTC. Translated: CASSQSGWGQETQYF.

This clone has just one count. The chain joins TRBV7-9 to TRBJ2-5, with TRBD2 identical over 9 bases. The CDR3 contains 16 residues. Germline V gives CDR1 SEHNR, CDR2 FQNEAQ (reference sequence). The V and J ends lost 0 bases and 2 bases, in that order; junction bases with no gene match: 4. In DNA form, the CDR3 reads TGTGCCAGCAGCTTAGCCAGCGGGGGGCCACAAGAGACCCAGTACTTC. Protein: CASSLASGGPQETQYF.

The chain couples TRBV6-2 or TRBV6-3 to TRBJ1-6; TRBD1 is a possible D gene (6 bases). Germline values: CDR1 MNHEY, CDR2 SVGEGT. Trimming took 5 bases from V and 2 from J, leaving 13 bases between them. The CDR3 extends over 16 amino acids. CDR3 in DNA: TGTGCCAGCAGTCGGGACAAGACGACCTATAATTCACCCCTCCACTTT. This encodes CASSRDKTTYNSPLHF.

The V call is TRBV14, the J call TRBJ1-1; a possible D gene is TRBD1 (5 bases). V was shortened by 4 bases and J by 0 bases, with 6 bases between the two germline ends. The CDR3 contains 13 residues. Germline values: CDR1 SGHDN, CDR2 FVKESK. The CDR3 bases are TGTGCCAGCAGCCCGGGACTGAACACTGAAGCTTTCTTT. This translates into CASSPGLNTEAFF.